Below are 27 T cell receptor beta chains sequenced from a single sample in a study of shared clonotypes between healthy human individuals. Data came from immunoSEQ multiplex PCR; TCRdb stores just in-frame clones and leaves some out. The sample consists of some 550,000 clones, approximately 97% of them appearing once. The material sequenced was naive CD4+ T cells sorted from blood. The subset here: CD45RA+ positively selected. The receptors originated from a woman between 25 and 40 years old in good health.

The V and J genes are TRBV25-1 and TRBJ2-1; maybe TRBD1 (5 bases). This CDR3 is built from 17 residues. The germline gives CDR1 MGHDK, CDR2 SYGVNS. Trimming left V 2 bases short and J 0 bases short, with 14 bases between. The chain's CDR3 is CASSETGARSSYNEQFF. DNA for the CDR3: TGTGCCAGCAGTGAAACTGGGGCGAGGAGCTCCTACAATGAGCAGTTCTTC.

The chain is built from TRBV11-2 and TRBJ2-1; 13 bases map to TRBD2. Per the germline V gene, CDR1 is SGHAT and CDR2 is FQNNGV. This CDR3 is 19 amino acids long. Trimming removed 4 bases from V and 5 bases from J; junction bases left unmatched: 14. In DNA form, the CDR3 reads TGTGCCAGCAGCTCTCCCGGGACTAGCGGGATGACGGGGAACAATGAGCAGTTCTTC. It yields the protein CASSSPGTSGMTGNNEQFF.

The V call is TRBV30, the J call TRBJ2-2, with a possible D match to TRBD1 (5 bases). CDR3 length: 15 amino acids. Per germline, CDR1 GTSNPN and CDR2 SVGIG (reference sequence). V was trimmed by 0 bases and J by 0 bases, leaving 8 bases between them. The CDR3, as DNA: TGTGCCTGGAGTGTAGACAGAACGAACACCGGGGAGCTGTTTTTT. Translated: CAWSVDRTNTGELFF.

The chain has TRBV5-1 and TRBJ2-1; tentatively, D is TRBD1 or TRBD2 (5 bases each). This CDR3 spans 15 amino acids. Germline V gene lookup returns CDR1 SGHRS and CDR2 YFSETQ. V shed 0 bases and J shed 6 bases, with 13 bases lying between them. The chain's CDR3 is CASSLAGTVGNEQFF. The DNA of the CDR3 is TGCGCCAGCAGCTTGGCCGGGACGGTGGGCAATGAGCAGTTCTTC.

The chain has TRBV2 and TRBJ2-1; D is perhaps TRBD1 (5 bases). V gave up 8 bases and J gave up 1 base, with 9 bases separating them. This CDR3 has 13 residues. The germline V gene encodes CDR1 SNHLY and CDR2 FYNNEI. CDR3 protein: CASETESYNEQFF. DNA for the CDR3: TGTGCCAGCGAGACAGAGTCCTACAATGAGCAGTTCTTC.

The chain uses TRBV11-2 and TRBJ1-4; no reliable D call. V shed 0 bases and J shed 0 bases, with 8 bases lying between them. Germline loops: CDR1 SGHAT, CDR2 FQNNGV. The CDR3 runs 16 residues. Here the CDR3 reads CASSLEYRPTNEKLFF. The CDR3 DNA follows: TGTGCCAGCAGCTTAGAATACAGACCAACTAATGAAAAACTGTTTTTT.

This clone appeared once. This chain connects TRBV2 to TRBJ1-1; no clear D gene. The V end lost 1 base, the J end lost 6 bases, and 6 bases lay between the germline ends. Germline assignment: CDR1 SNHLY and CDR2 FYNNEI. The CDR3 loop spans 12 amino acids. CDR3 residues: CASSEGEAEAFF. CDR3 nucleotides: TGTGCCAGCAGTGAAGGGGAGGCTGAAGCTTTCTTT.

The V and J genes are TRBV11-2 and TRBJ2-5; D gene uncertain. Trimming shortened V by 1 base and J by 5 bases, and 8 bases separated the two germline ends. Germline-derived CDR1 and CDR2 are SGHAT and FQNNGV. The CDR3 extends over 13 amino acids. The CDR3 is CASSLGVGETQYF. CDR3 coding DNA: TGTGCCAGCAGCTTAGGGGTTGGGGAGACCCAGTACTTC.

The CDR3 reads CASSGGTSLSYEQYF. The CDR3 nucleotides are TGTGCCAGCAGCGGAGGGACTAGCCTATCCTACGAGCAGTACTTC. The rearrangement links TRBV5-4 to TRBJ2-5; TRBD2 matches at 9 bases. The J call may not be correct, given that the DNA end is closer to TRBJ2-7. CDR1 and CDR2 (germline): SGHNT, YYREEE (reference sequence). This CDR3 has 15 residues.

The rearrangement joins TRBV7-8 to TRBJ2-2, with 9 bases matching TRBD1. V shed 3 bases and J 5 bases; nucleotides not matched to a gene: 4. This CDR3 has 15 residues. Germline V lookup: CDR1 SGHVS, CDR2 FQNEAQ. The CDR3 sequence: CASSFRTGETGELFF. The CDR3 DNA reads as TGTGCCAGCAGCTTTCGGACAGGGGAAACCGGGGAGCTGTTTTTT.

About this clone itself: The same CDR3 arises from other DNA sequences in this sample as well. V is TRBV29-1 and J is TRBJ2-5, with D perhaps matching TRBD1 (6 bases). The V end was cut by 7 bases, the J end by 2 bases, with 11 bases between. CDR3 length: 12 residues. Per germline, CDR1 SQVTM and CDR2 ANQGSEA. CDR3 coding DNA: TGCAGCGCTAGACAGGTTCAAGAGACCCAGTACTTC. Amino acids: CSARQVQETQYF.

V usage is TRBV27 and J usage is TRBJ2-7; either TRBD1 or TRBD2 may fit D (5 bases each). Trimming cost V 0 bases and J 9 bases, with 21 bases left between them. Germline V gene lookup returns CDR1 MNHEY and CDR2 SMNVEV (reference sequence). The CDR3 sequence is 16 residues long. CDR3 sequence: CASSLSVGTPTQLQYF. CDR3 coding DNA: TGTGCCAGCAGTTTATCAGTAGGGACCCCCACGCAGTTGCAGTACTTC.

This chain joins TRBV6-1 and TRBJ2-7; 11 bases match TRBD2. Germline CDR1 is MNHNS and CDR2 is SASEGT. The CDR3 has 15 residues. Unmatched junction bases numbered 5, after V lost 5 bases and J lost 2 bases. The chain's CDR3 is CASSPLAGGTYEQYF. The CDR3 region has the DNA TGTGCCAGCAGTCCGCTAGCGGGAGGTACCTACGAGCAGTACTTC.

This clone occurred once. J is TRBJ1-2 and V is TRBV4-1, with a possible D match to TRBD1 (6 bases). Germline assignment: CDR1 MGHRA and CDR2 YSYEKL. CDR3 length: 15 amino acids. The V end lost 8 bases, the J end lost 4 bases, and 20 bases lay between the germline ends. The CDR3, as DNA: TGCGCCAGCCAACAGCAATCCACAGGGTTCTATGGCTACACCTTC. Encoded protein: CASQQQSTGFYGYTF.

The chain uses TRBV10-1 and TRBJ2-1, with 10 bases lining up with TRBD2. Germline-derived CDR1 and CDR2 are WNHNN and SYGVQD (reference sequence). Losses at the gene ends were 4 bases for V and 4 bases for J; bases not matched to a gene: 1. This CDR3 is built from 14 residues. Here the CDR3 reads CASSGTSGYNEQFF. The CDR3 DNA follows: TGCGCCAGCAGTGGGACTAGCGGTTACAATGAGCAGTTCTTC.

J is TRBJ1-4 and V is TRBV19; 7 bases agree with TRBD1. Germline values: CDR1 LNHDA, CDR2 SQIVND (reference sequence). The V and J ends lost 10 bases and 5 bases, in that order; junction bases with no gene match: 13. The CDR3 runs 15 residues. The DNA for the CDR3 is TGTGCCACTACGGACCCCGGACAGGTGAATGAAAAACTGTTTTTT. Residues: CATTDPGQVNEKLFF.

The V and J genes are TRBV18 and TRBJ1-1, with D perhaps matching TRBD1 (5 bases). The CDR3 has 15 residues. The V end was cut by 6 bases, the J end by 3 bases, with 17 bases between. Germline V CDR1 and CDR2: KGHSH, LQKENI. CDR3 protein: CASSPTARGDTEAFF. The DNA of the CDR3 is TGTGCCAGCTCTCCGACGGCCCGAGGGGACACTGAAGCTTTCTTT. Full variable domain (rest looked up from reference TRBV18 and TRBJ1-1): NAGVMQNPRHLVRRRGQEARLRCSPMKGHSHVYWYRQLPEEGLKFMVYLQKENIIDESGMPKERFSAEFPKEGPSILRIQQVVRGDSAAYFCASSPTARGDTEAFFGQGTRLTVV.

The rearrangement uses TRBV7-9 and TRBJ2-1; the D is unclear. Germline V gene lookup returns CDR1 SEHNR and CDR2 FQNEAQ (reference sequence). Trimming stripped 2 bases from V and 9 bases from J, with 14 bases between. The CDR3 has 14 amino acids. For the CDR3, the DNA is TGTGCCAGCAGCTTACTTCCAGGCGTGTCTGAGCAGTTCTTC. Encoded protein: CASSLLPGVSEQFF.

The chain links TRBV27 to TRBJ2-1, with D maybe TRBD2 (5 bases). V was shortened by 5 bases and J by 0 bases, with 11 bases between the two germline ends. The CDR3 runs 15 residues. The germline CDR1 and CDR2 sequences are MNHEY and SMNVEV (reference sequence). CDR3 DNA: TGTGCCAGCAGTACGGAGGACCACTCCTACAATGAGCAGTTCTTC. It is translated as CASSTEDHSYNEQFF.

CDR3 in DNA: TGTGCCAGCAGCCTTAACAGGGAGGGGACTGAAGCTTTCTTT. Translation: CASSLNREGTEAFF. V is TRBV14 and J is TRBJ1-1, with a possible D match to TRBD1 (6 bases). The CDR3 has 14 amino acids. Trimming stripped 4 bases from V and 5 bases from J, with 14 bases between. CDR1 and CDR2 from the germline V gene are SGHDN and FVKESK.

The chain joins TRBV27 to TRBJ1-1; TRBD1 matches at 11 bases. V shed 4 bases and J 5 bases; nucleotides not matched to a gene: 3. Per germline, CDR1 MNHEY and CDR2 SMNVEV (reference sequence). The CDR3 loop spans 14 amino acids. CDR3 DNA: TGTGCCAGCAGTTGGGGACAGGGGGTAACTGAAGCTTTCTTT. Amino acid sequence: CASSWGQGVTEAFF.

The table lists this clone with a count of one. The chain uses TRBV28 and TRBJ1-3; no definite D call. Germline V lookup: CDR1 MDHEN, CDR2 SYDVKM. The CDR3 contains 15 residues. V was clipped by 1 base and J by 4 bases, with 11 bases between them. The CDR3 region is CASSLLRAYGNTIYF. CDR3 nucleotides: TGTGCCAGCAGTTTATTGCGGGCGTACGGAAACACCATATATTTT.

The chain employs TRBV6-5 and TRBJ1-4, with TRBD1 matching over 11 bases. Germline loops: CDR1 MNHEY, CDR2 SVGAGI. The CDR3 loop spans 16 amino acids. V dropped 0 bases and J dropped 8; count of bases not matched to a gene: 5. The CDR3 protein is CASSYSDRGLEEKLFF. The DNA of the CDR3 is TGTGCCAGCAGTTACTCGGACAGGGGGCTTGAAGAAAAACTGTTTTTT.

The chain links TRBV30 to TRBJ1-4, with 7 bases that match TRBD1. V was pared by 2 bases and J by 8 bases, with 8 bases of the junction left unmatched. Germline V gene sequence: CDR1 GTSNPN, CDR2 SVGIG (reference sequence). The CDR3 loop spans 14 amino acids. The CDR3 coding sequence is TGTGCCTGGAGTATAGACAGGGCGAGAGAAAAACTGTTTTTT. Translated: CAWSIDRAREKLFF.

This chain links TRBV11-2 with TRBJ2-2; weak D call: TRBD2 (5 bases). There are 17 residues in the CDR3. Germline V gene data show CDR1 as SGHAT and CDR2 as FQNNGV. Trimming cost V 2 bases and J 0 bases, with 13 bases left between them. CDR3 in amino acids: CASSLRTLSANTGELFF. The DNA for the CDR3 is TGTGCCAGCAGCTTAAGGACTCTTTCCGCGAACACCGGGGAGCTGTTTTTT.

The rearrangement joins TRBV4-1 to TRBJ1-2; possible D gene TRBD1, 6 bases. This CDR3 has 16 amino acids. With 0 bases removed from V and 0 bases from J, the gap between germline ends came to 11 bases. The germline gives CDR1 MGHRA, CDR2 YSYEKL. CDR3 DNA: TGCGCCAGCAGCCAAGAGGGCCGGACAGCTAACTATGGCTACACCTTC. This translates into CASSQEGRTANYGYTF.

This chain uses TRBV29-1 with TRBJ1-2; no definite D call. V lost 4 bases to trimming and J lost 2 bases, with 11 bases between them. The germline gives CDR1 SQVTM, CDR2 ANQGSEA. There are 13 residues in the CDR3. CDR3 DNA: TGCAGCGTTGTTCGGACGGTGAACTATGGCTACACCTTC. This sequence encodes CSVVRTVNYGYTF.